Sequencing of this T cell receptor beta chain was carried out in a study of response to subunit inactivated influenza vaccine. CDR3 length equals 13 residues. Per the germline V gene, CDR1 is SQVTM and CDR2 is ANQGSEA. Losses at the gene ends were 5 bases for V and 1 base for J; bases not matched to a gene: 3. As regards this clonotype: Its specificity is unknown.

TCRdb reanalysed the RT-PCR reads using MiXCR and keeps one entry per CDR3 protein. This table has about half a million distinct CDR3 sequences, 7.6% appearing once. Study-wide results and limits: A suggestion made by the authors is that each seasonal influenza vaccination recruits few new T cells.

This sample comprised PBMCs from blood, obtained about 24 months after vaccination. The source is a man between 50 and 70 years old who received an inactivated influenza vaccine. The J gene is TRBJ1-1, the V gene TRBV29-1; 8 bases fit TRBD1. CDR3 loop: CSVRQGSNTEAFF. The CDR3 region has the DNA TGCAGCGTTCGACAGGGGTCGAACACTGAAGCTTTCTTT.